This T cell receptor (beta chain) was captured in a study of cytomegalovirus exposure and HLA in healthy donors. Study overall: About 85 million unique TCRs from HLA-typed donors were held in an early release of data. Genetic ancestry analysis placed under 90% of the 300 to 400 donors that were genotyped in the Caucasian-associated cluster. Study-wide points: Accurate prediction of most subjects' HLA-A and HLA-B alleles from TCR beta sequences was reported. In an earlier analysis, in some 600 donors, most V segments appeared productive either ~87% or ~30% of the time.

A word on this clone: Its antigen is currently unknown.

PCR primers comprised 60 Vbeta and 13 Jbeta primers. Only in-frame clones appear in the TCRdb table, and some are missing; sequencing was by immunoSEQ multiplex PCR. This table holds 90,000 or so clones, roughly 70% found once. The sequenced sample consisted of PBMCs. The TCR sequence derives from a woman aged 18 to 35 in good health and CMV-seropositive.

Written as DNA, the CDR3 is TGTGCCAGCAGCCAAGGACGGGGACAGGGCCAACCGAGTAATAGGCAGAGCAATCAGCCCCAGCATTTT. Its protein is CASSQGRGQGQPSNRQSNQPQHF. This chain connects TRBV14 to TRBJ1-5; 9 bases match TRBD1. Germline V gene data show CDR1 as SGHDN and CDR2 as FVKESK. V gave up 1 base and J gave up 1 base; unmatched junction bases: 23. CDR3 length: 23 amino acids.